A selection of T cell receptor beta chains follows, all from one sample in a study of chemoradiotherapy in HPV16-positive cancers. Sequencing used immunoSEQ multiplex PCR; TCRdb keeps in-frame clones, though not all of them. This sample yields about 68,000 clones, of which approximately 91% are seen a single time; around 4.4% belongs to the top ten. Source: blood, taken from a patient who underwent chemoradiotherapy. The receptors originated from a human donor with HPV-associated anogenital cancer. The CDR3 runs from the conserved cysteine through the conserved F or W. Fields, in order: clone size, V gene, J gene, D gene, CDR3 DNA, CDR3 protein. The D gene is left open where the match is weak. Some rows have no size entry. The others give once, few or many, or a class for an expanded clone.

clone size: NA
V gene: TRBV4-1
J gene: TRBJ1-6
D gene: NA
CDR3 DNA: TGCGCCAGCAGCCAAGGATCAAGCTCCTATAATTCACCCCTCCACTTT
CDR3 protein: CASSQGSSSYNSPLHF

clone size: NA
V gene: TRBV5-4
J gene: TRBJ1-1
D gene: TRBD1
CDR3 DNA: TGTGCCAGCAGCCCCGACCTGGACAGGAGCGGCACTGAAGCTTTCTTT
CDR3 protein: CASSPDLDRSGTEAFF

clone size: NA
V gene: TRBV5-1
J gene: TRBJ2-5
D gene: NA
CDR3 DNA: TGCGCCAGCAGTTCCGGGGACATGACACAAGAGACCCAGTACTTC
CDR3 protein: CASSSGDMTQETQYF

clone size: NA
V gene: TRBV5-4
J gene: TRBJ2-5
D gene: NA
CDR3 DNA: TGTGCCAGCAGCTCTCTCGAGGGACGGGAGACCCAGTACTTC
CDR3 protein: CASSSLEGRETQYF

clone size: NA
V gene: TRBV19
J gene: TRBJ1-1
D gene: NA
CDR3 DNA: TGTGCCAGTAGTATAGGGGGCCGCGGGGAAGCTTTCTTT
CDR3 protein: CASSIGGRGEAFF

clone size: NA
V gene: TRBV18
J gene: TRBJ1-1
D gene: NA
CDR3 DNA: TGTGCCAGCTCAGGACCCAGGGGAACTGAAGCTTTCTTT
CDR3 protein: CASSGPRGTEAFF

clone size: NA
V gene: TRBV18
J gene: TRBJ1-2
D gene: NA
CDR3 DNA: TGTGCCAGCTCACCCCAGGACTATGGCTACACCTTC
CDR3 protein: CASSPQDYGYTF

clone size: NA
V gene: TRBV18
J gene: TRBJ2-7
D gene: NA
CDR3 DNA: TGTGCCAGCTCACTGACCCAAACTAACGCCCACGAGCAGTACTTC
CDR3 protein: CASSLTQTNAHEQYF

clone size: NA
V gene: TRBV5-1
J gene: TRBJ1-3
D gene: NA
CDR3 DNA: TGCGCCAGCAGCTTTGAGGGTGAGGGAAACACCATATATTTT
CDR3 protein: CASSFEGEGNTIYF

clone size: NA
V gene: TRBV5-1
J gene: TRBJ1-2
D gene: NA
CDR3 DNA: TGCGCCAGCAGCTTCCGACAGGCTGAGGATGGCTACACCTTC
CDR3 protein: CASSFRQAEDGYTF

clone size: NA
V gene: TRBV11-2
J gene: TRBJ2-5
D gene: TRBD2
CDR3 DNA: TGTGCCAGCAGCTTAGATATACTAGCGGAAGAGACCCAGTACTTC
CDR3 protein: CASSLDILAEETQYF

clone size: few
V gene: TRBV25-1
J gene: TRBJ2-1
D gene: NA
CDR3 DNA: TGTGCCAGCAGTGAATTTTTCGGGGAGCAGTTCTTC
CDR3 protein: CASSEFFGEQFF

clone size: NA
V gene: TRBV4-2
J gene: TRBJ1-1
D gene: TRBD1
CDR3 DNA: TGTGCCAGCAGCCAAAGCGCAGGGGGCATCACTGAAGCTTTCTTT
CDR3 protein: CASSQSAGGITEAFF

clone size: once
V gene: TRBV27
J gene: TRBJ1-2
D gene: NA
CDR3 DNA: TGTGCCAGCAGTTTTGGGACGGACTATGGCTACACCTTC
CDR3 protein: CASSFGTDYGYTF

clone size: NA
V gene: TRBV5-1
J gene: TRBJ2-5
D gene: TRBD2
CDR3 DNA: TGCGCCAGCAGCTGGACGCCTGGGACTAGGGGTGAGACCCAGTACTTC
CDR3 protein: CASSWTPGTRGETQYF

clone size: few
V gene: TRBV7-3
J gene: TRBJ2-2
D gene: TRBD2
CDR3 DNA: TGTGCCGGTCCCAATCTCAGCGGGGGTGAGGAGCTGTTTTTT
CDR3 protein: CAGPNLSGGEELFF

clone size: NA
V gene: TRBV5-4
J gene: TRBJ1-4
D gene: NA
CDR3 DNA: TGTGCCAGCAGCTTTCAGGGAGGTGAAAAACTGTTTTTT
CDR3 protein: CASSFQGGEKLFF

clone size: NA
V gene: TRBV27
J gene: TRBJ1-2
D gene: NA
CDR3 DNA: TGTGCCAGCAGTTTCTCCGGGACACAAGCTGGCTACACCTTC
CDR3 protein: CASSFSGTQAGYTF

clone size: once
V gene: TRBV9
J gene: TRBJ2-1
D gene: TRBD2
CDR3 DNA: TGTGCCAGCAGCGCAGCGGGAACAGCGAATGAGCAGTTCTTC
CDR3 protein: CASSAAGTANEQFF

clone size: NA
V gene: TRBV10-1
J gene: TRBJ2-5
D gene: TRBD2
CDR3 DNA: TGCGCCAGCAGTGAGTCGTCTAGCGGGGGGGCAACAGAGACCCAGTACTTC
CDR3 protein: CASSESSSGGATETQYF

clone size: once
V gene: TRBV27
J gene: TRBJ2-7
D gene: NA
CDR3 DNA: TGTGCCAGCAGTTTATCGGGCGGGGCAGGGGCGGCCTACGAGCAGTACTTC
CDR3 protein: CASSLSGGAGAAYEQYF

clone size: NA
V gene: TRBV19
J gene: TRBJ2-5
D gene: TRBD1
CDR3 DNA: TGTGCCAGTAGAGCCGGGACAGGGACGGAGACCCAGTACTTC
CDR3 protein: CASRAGTGTETQYF

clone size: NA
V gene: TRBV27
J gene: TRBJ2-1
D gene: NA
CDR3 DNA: TGTGCCAGCAGTTCGCCACATGGTGAGCAGTTCTTC
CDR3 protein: CASSSPHGEQFF

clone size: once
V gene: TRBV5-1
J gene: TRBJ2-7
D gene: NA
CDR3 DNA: TGCGCCAGCCGGACAGAGGCCTACGAGCAGTACTTC
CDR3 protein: CASRTEAYEQYF

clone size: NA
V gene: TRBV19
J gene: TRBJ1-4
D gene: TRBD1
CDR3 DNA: TGTGCCAGCAGAGCGGGACAGAAGAATGAAAAACTGTTTTTT
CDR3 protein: CASRAGQKNEKLFF

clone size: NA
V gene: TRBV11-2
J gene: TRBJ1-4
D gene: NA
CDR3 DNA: TGTGCCAGCAGCCAGCTGCCCGGGGGCCTTTATGAAAAACTGTTTTTT
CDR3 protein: CASSQLPGGLYEKLFF

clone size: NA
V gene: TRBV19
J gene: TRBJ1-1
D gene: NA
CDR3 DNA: TGTGCCAGTAGTATAGCCTTACAAGCTGAAGCTTTCTTT
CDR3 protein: CASSIALQAEAFF

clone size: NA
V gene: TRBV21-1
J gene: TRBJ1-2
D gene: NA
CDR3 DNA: TGTGCCAGCAGCAAATACTACTCGGGGGACAGGGTCTATGGCTACACCTTC
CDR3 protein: CASSKYYSGDRVYGYTF